This TCR beta chain was sequenced during a study of T cell changes during pregnancy in multiple sclerosis. Generated by immunoSEQ multiplex PCR, the TCRdb table keeps only in-frame clones and is missing some. The table shows approximately 92,000 clones, with about 94% occurring only once. J was trimmed by 2 bases and V by 4 bases; bases with no gene match: 5. From germline, CDR1 is MDHEN and CDR2 SYDVKM. This CDR3 region has 15 residues. Sequenced here: peripheral blood, sampled after pregnancy. The rearrangement links TRBV28 to TRBJ2-7; TRBD2 aligns across 10 bases. The TCR originated in a female donor with multiple sclerosis, enrolled in a pregnancy study. The CDR3: CASSSPSGSPYEQYF. Written as DNA, the CDR3 is TGTGCCAGCAGTTCCCCTAGCGGGAGTCCCTACGAGCAGTACTTC.